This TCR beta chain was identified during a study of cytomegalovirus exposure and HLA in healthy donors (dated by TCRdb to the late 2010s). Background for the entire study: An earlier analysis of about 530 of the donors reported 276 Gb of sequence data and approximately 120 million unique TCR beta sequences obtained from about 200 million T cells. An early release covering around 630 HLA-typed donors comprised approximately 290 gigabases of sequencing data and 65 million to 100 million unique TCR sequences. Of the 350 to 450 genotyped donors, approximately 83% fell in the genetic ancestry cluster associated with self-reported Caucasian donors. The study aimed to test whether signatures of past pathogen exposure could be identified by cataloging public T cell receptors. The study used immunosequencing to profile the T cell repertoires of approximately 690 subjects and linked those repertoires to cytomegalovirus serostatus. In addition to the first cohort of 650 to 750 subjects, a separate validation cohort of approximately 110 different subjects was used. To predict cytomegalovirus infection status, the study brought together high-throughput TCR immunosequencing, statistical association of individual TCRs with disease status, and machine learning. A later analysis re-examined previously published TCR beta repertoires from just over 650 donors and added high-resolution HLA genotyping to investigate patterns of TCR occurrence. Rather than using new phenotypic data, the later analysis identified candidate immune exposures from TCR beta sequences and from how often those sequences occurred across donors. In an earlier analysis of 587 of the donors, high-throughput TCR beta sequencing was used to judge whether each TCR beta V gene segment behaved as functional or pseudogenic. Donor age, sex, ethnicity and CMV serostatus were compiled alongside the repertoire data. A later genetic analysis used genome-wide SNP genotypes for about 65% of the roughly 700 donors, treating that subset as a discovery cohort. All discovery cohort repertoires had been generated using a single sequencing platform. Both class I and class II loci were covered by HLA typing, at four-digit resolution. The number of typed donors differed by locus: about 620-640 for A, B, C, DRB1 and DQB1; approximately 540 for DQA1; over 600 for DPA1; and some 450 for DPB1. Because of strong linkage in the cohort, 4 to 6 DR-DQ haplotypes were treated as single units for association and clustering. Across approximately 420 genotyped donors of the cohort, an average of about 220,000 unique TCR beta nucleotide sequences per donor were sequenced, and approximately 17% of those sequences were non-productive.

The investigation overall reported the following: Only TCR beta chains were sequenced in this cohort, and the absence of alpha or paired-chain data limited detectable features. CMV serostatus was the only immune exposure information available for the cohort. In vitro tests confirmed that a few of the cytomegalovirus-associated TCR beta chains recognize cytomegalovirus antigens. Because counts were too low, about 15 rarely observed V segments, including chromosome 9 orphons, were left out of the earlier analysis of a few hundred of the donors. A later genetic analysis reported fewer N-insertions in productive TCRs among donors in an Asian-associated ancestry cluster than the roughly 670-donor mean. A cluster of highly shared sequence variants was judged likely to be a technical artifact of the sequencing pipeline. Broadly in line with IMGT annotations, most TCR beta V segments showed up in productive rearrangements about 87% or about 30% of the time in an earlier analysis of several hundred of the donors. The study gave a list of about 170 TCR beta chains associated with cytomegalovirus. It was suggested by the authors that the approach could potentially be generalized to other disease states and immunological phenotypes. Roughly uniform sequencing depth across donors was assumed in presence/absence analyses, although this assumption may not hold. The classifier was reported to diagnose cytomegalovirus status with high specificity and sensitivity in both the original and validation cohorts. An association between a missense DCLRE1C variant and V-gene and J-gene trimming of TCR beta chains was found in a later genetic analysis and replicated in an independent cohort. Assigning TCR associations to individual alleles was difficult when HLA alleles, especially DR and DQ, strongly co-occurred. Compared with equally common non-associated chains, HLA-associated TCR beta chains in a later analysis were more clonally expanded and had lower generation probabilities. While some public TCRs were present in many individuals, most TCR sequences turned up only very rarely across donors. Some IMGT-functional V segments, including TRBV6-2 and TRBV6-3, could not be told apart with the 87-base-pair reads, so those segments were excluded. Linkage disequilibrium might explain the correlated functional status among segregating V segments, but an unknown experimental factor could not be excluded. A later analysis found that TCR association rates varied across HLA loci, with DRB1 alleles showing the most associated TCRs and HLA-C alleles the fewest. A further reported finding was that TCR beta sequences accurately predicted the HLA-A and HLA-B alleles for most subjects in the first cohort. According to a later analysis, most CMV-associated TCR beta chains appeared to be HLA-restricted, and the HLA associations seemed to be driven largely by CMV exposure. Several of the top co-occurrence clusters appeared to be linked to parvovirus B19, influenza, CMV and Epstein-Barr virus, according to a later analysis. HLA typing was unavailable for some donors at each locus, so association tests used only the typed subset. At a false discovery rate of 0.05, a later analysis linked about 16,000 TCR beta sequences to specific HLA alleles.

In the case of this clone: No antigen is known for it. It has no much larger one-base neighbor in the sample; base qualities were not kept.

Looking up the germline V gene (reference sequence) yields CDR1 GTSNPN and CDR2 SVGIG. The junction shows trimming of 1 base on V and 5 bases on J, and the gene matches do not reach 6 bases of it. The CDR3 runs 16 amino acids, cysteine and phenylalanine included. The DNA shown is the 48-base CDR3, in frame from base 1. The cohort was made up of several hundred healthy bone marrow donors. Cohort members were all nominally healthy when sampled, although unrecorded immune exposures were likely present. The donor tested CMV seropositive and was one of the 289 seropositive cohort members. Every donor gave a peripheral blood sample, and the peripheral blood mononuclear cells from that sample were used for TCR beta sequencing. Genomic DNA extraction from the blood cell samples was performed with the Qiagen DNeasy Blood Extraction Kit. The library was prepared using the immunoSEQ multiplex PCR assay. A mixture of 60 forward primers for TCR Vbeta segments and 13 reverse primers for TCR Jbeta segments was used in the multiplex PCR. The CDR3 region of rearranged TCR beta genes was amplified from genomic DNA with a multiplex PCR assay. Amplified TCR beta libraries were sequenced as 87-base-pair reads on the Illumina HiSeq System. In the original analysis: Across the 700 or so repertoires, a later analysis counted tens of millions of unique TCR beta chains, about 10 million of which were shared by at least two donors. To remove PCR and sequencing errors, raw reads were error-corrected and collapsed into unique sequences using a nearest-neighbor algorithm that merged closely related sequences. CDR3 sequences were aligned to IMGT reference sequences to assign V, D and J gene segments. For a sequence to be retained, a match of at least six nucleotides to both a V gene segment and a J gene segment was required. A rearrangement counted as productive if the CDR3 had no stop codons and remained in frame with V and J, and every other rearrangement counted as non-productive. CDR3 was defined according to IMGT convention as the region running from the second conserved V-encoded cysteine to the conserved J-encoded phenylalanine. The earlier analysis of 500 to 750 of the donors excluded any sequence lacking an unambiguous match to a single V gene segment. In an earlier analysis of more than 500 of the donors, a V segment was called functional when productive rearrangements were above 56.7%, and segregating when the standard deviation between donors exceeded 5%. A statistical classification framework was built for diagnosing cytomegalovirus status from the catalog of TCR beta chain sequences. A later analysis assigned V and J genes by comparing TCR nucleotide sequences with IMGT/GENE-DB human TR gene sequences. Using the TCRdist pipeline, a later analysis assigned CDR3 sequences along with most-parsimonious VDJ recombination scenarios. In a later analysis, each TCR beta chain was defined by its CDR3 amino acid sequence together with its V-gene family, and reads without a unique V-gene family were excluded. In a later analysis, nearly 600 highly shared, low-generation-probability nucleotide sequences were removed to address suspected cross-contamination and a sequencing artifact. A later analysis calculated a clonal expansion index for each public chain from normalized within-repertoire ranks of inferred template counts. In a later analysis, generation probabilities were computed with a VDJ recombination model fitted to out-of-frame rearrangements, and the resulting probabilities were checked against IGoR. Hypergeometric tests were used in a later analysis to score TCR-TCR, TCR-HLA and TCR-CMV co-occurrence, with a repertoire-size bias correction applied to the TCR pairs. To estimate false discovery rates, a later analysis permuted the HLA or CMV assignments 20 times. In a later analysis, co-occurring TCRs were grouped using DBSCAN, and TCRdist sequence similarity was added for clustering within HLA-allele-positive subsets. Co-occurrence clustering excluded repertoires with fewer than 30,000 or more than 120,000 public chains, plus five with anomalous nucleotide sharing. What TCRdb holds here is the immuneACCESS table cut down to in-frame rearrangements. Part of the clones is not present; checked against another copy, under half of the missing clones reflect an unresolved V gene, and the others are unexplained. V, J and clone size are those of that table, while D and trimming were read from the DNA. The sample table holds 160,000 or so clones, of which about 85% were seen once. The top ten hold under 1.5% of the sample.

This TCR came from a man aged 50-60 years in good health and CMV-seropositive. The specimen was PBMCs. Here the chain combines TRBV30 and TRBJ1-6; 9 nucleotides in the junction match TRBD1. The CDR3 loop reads CAWSEGQGTNNSPLHF. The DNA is TGTGCCTGGAGTGAGGGACAGGGAACGAATAATTCACCCCTCCACTTT.